What follows is one TCR beta chain and its context. Its antigen is undetermined. Generated by immunoSEQ multiplex PCR, the TCRdb table keeps only in-frame clones and is missing some. The data show roughly 6,500 clones, 90% seen once. This entry is derived from a study of T cells and Merkel cell carcinoma outcomes. Study results and caveats: In Merkel cell carcinoma, repertoire and T-cell density reportedly predicted outcomes.

CDR1 is SNHLY and CDR2 is FYNNEI in the germline V gene. The CDR3 covers 15 residues. V trimming: 9 bases; J trimming: 0 bases; junction bases outside the gene matches: 9. The sequenced sample was tumor tissue from Merkel cell carcinoma. The sequence derives from a human donor with Merkel cell carcinoma. The chain has TRBV2 and TRBJ2-3, with 7 bases that match TRBD1. CDR3 protein: CARAPGQISTDTQYF. CDR3 nucleotides: TGTGCCAGGGCCCCGGGACAGATTAGCACAGATACGCAGTATTTT.